This section outlines one T cell receptor beta chain sequence together with its context. Its specificity is not known. Sequencing was performed with immunoSEQ multiplex PCR; in TCRdb, only in-frame clones are kept and a portion is missing. The sample has about 80,000 clones; 82% are singletons. The data were taken from a study of T cell clones after liver transplantation. Study-wide points: These preliminary findings come from unstandardized post-transplant sampling times.

This TCR was sampled from a human patient who received a liver transplant. Some T cells may have come from the graft donor. The material sequenced was CD4+ T cells from blood, taken approximately 45 months after liver transplant.

The CDR3 loop is CASSLTVGTNEKLFF. CDR3 bases: TGCGCCAGCAGCTTAACAGTCGGAACTAATGAAAAACTGTTTTTT. The chain is built from TRBV5-1 and TRBJ1-4; no clear D. Germline CDR1 and CDR2: SGHRS and YFSETQ. The V and J ends lost 2 bases and 1 base respectively, with 9 bases between them. The CDR3 covers 15 residues.